This T cell receptor beta chain originates from a study of T-cell reconstitution after alpha-beta-depleted transplantation in children (dated by TCRdb to about 2016). With respect to the entire study: T-cell immune reconstitution after TCRalphabeta/CD19-depleted allogeneic hematopoietic cell transplantation in children was quantitatively tracked in the study by means of TCR repertoire profiling.

CDR1 and CDR2 were assigned from the germline V gene as SGHRS and YFSETQ. V ends up 5 bases short and J 4 bases short, with an unmatched junction base count of 13. Measured from the cysteine to the phenylalanine, the CDR3 is 16 residues long. Kept here is only the CDR3 DNA, which spans 48 bases and is read in frame from base 1. In the case of this clonotype: The antigen it binds to is not known. No base qualities exist here, and no much larger clone lies one base off it.

The study at large found these results: The apparently early recovery of alphabetaT-cell counts about two months after transplant reportedly depended on only several hundred rapidly expanded clones that came from non-depleted graft cells. In some patients, the high TCRbeta diversity seen at day 60 was put down to recipient T cells and intrathymic progenitors that had survived conditioning. Over subsequent months, a decline in hyperexpanded clone frequencies was noted, and after one year, T-cell counts and TCRbeta diversity were mostly ascribed to newly produced T cells.

Read against the paper, the sample's treatment or condition label means: allogeneic hematopoietic cell transplantation with graft depleted of TCRalphabeta T cells and CD19 B cells. Transplant recipients were children who received TCRalphabeta/CD19-depleted allogeneic hematopoietic cell grafts. The library was built by means of PCR. TCRdb lists the instrument as Illumina HiSeq 2500. Molecular barcoding was employed in the preparation of TCR libraries, with unique molecular identifiers being used to normalize TCRbeta repertoire quantification. Starting from the raw public reads, TCRdb applied fastp trimming at Q25, assembled clones with MiXCR and retained in-frame beta chains. Under each unique CDR3 protein, matching rows form one entry showing the most common genes and DNA. The sample table holds 800,000 to 1,000,000 distinct CDR3 sequences, of which about 26% were seen once. The top ten clonotypes cover roughly 27% of the sample.

Sequencing used PBMCs, mostly from graft donor cells, obtained 360 days after TCRalphabeta/CD19-depleted stem cell transplant. The receptor was derived from a boy in the first two years of life who had a stem cell transplant for SCID, so the T cells may come from the graft donor. This chain is built from TRBV5-1 and TRBJ2-5, with 8 bases matching TRBD2. The CDR3 region has the sequence CASRAGVTVRGETQYF. The nucleotide sequence reads as follows: TGCGCCAGCAGAGCGGGGGTGACAGTCAGGGGAGAGACCCAGTACTTC.